This T cell receptor beta chain was sequenced in a study of shared clonotypes between healthy human individuals (dated by TCRdb to the early 2020s). The study in broad terms: The cohort included three men and a couple of women between 18 and 49 years of age. Per donor, three plates each were used for CD4 naive and CD4 memory, two for CD8 naive, and one for CD8 memory. The study deeply sequenced blood TCR repertoires of five healthy adults to estimate repertoire size and the extent of clonotype sharing between individuals. Leukapheresis yielded between about 0.85 and 10 billion PBMCs per donor. To increase sequencing depth and limit assay-specific biases, different laboratories used diverse techniques to prepare libraries and sequence TCR repertoires.

Healthy HIV-negative adults with no recently reported acute infections or vaccinations were included as donors. Only Caucasian adults living in Nashville, Tennessee, USA were represented among the donors. CD4+ T cells were enriched by magnetic negative selection, after which naive cells were positively selected on CD45RA and the negative fraction was taken as the memory subset. Blood was obtained by leukapheresis, after which PBMCs were separated by Ficoll-Histopaque density gradient centrifugation and cryopreserved in liquid nitrogen vapor phase. Analytical flow cytometry was used to check the purity and quantity of every magnetically sorted T cell population. Genomic DNA was isolated from each sorted fraction and quantified by UV absorbance on a Nanodrop 2000c. Overall results and qualifications from the work: Across four donors, around 5.4% of naive CD4, roughly 3.5% of naive CD8, approximately 2.5% of memory CD4, and under 0.45% of memory CD8 clonotypes were shared. Even with the large sequencing depth, rarefaction of the sorted-subset datasets indicated that sequencing was incomplete. Sampling was limited to blood, and TCR repertoires in tissue likely differ from TCR repertoires in blood. Because the study included only a small number of donors, the genetic and exposure-history diversity represented was limited. Clonotypes shared by all four sorted-subset donors showed higher generation probabilities than non-shared clonotypes. Pairwise subsampling led to the expectation that sequencing depth would affect the degree of clonotype sharing among donors. Naive subsets generally had larger estimated clonotype richness than memory subsets did.

TCR CDR3 regions were amplified from genomic DNA by multiplex PCR using the deep immunoSEQ assay. Genomic DNA extracted from each cell subset was distributed evenly over all wells of several immunoSEQ 96-well plates, and each plate served as one replicate. For sorted subsets, roughly 190 ng of genomic DNA, equivalent to about 30,000 T cell genomes, went into each replicate PCR. Purified libraries were quantified with a Qubit 3.0 fluorometer, sized on a Bioanalyzer 2100, and re-quantified with the KAPA Library Quantification kit. A separate single-read 150-cycle Illumina NextSeq 550 flow cell was used to sequence each immunoSEQ 96-well plate. Regarding the original processing steps: Because only junctional sequences without quality scores were contained in the immunoSEQ output, filtering matching that applied to full-length reads could not be performed. Sequences were annotated with PyIR, a Python wrapper for IgBLAST v1.9, using IMGT germline references to assign V/J genes and CDR3. Any read was removed if the V/J assignment was weak (E-value above 1e-6), the CDR3 was missing, or the read contained stop codons, out-of-frame junctions, or ambiguous translated residues. V3J clonotypes were defined by identical inferred V gene, J gene, and CDR3 amino acid sequence. To compute the percentage overlap between repertoires, the number of shared unique clonotypes was divided by the size of the smaller repertoire. Richness of each repertoire was evaluated using RTK rarefaction, the Chao1 estimator, and Recon v2.1 estimates of unobserved clonotypes. Generation probabilities were computed with OLGA for all TCRbeta clonotypes obtained by the gDNA method from a few donors. TCRdb re-hosts the immuneACCESS table, in-frame sequences only. Its copies lack some clones; in the studies checked, an unresolved V gene accounts for under half of them, and the cause for the rest is not known. The V and J calls and the clone size are those of that table, but D and trimming were determined from the DNA. For this sample the table gives about 990,000 clones, of which about 80% were detected only once. Around 0.61% of the sample is held by the ten biggest clonotypes.

As concerns this clone: Its antigen is unknown. No much larger clonotype is one base removed from it; base qualities were not supplied. Other DNA sequences in the sample encode the same CDR3.

This TCR was recovered from a man in his late teens or twenties in good health. Some clones in this sample may be carry-over from other donors' samples. Sequenced material: memory CD4+ T cells from PBMCs. The cell subset or site label, read with the paper, signifies: CD45RA-negative fraction.

Here is the DNA: TGCAGCGTTGTCCGGGGACCGCAAGAGACCCAGTACTTC. Translation gives CSVVRGPQETQYF. The chain uses TRBV29-1 and TRBJ2-5; the D segment is perhaps TRBD1 or TRBD2, each sharing 5 matched bases. From a lookup of the germline V gene, CDR1 and CDR2 are SQVTM and ANQGSEA. Relative to germline, V is 4 bases shorter and J is 2 bases shorter, with 11 bases between their ends. The CDR3 contains 13 residues, cysteine and phenylalanine counted. CDR3 DNA is the only sequence kept; it has 39 bases, read in frame from the first base.